These 8 T cell receptor beta chains originate from one sample sequenced in a study of control samples from healthy donors and cancer patients. Sequenced by immunoSEQ multiplex PCR; TCRdb stores in-frame clones only, minus some. The sample lists 70,000 to 85,000 clones, about 79% occurring once. Sequencing was performed on PBMCs. The source of these receptors is a man aged 55 to 70 with head and neck cancer.

V usage is TRBV7-2 and J usage is TRBJ1-2; D is possibly TRBD1 (5 bases). Germline V lookup: CDR1 SGHTA, CDR2 FQGNSA. CDR3 length: 18 residues. Trimming pared 6 bases from V and 0 bases from J, leaving 23 bases between. In DNA, the CDR3 is TGTGCCAGCAGACCACCTTTTATGGGGGACCAACCTAACTATGGCTACACCTTC. It translates to CASRPPFMGDQPNYGYTF.

This clone was recorded a few times. The chain is built from TRBV28 and TRBJ2-1; a weak D match, TRBD2 (5 bases). The CDR3 length is 14 residues. In germline, CDR1 is MDHEN, CDR2 SYDVKM. V was pared by 2 bases and J by 7 bases, with 12 bases between. DNA for the CDR3: TGTGCCAGCAGTTTAGTCCAGCGGAGGAATGAGCAGTTCTTC. This translates into CASSLVQRRNEQFF.

The chain couples TRBV6-6 to TRBJ2-1; 12 bases are shared with TRBD1. CDR1 is MNHNY and CDR2 is SVGAGI in the germline V gene (reference sequence). The ends lost 5 bases at V and 7 bases at J; junction bases unmatched: 9. The CDR3 runs to 16 residues. The chain's CDR3 is CASSGLRDRGLNEQFF. Written as DNA, the CDR3 is TGTGCCAGCAGTGGGCTCCGGGACAGGGGGCTAAATGAGCAGTTCTTC.

This chain connects TRBV29-1 to TRBJ2-3, with 9 bases lining up with TRBD1. This CDR3 region has 14 residues. Losses at the gene ends were 1 base for V and 3 bases for J; bases not matched to a gene: 2. In germline, CDR1 is SQVTM, CDR2 ANQGSEA. The DNA for the CDR3 is TGCAGCGTTGAAGGGGACAGGGCGACAGATACGCAGTATTTT. This codes for CSVEGDRATDTQYF.

V is TRBV5-4 and J is TRBJ2-7, with 7 positions matching TRBD2. The CDR3 has 15 residues. Germline V lookup: CDR1 SGHNT, CDR2 YYREEE (reference sequence). Losses at the gene ends were 4 bases for V and 10 bases for J; bases not matched to a gene: 17. This chain's CDR3 is CASSLGGDQGRAQYF. CDR3 sequence (DNA): TGTGCCAGCAGCCTTGGGGGAGACCAAGGGAGGGCCCAGTACTTC.

This clone was detected once. The chain carries TRBV28 and TRBJ1-4; no clear D gene. Germline V gives CDR1 MDHEN, CDR2 SYDVKM. Trimming left V 3 bases short and J 7 bases short, with 3 bases between. The CDR3 extends over 11 amino acids. CDR3 protein: CASSFSEKLFF. CDR3 in DNA: TGTGCCAGCAGTTTCAGTGAAAAACTGTTTTTT.

The chain carries TRBV25-1 and TRBJ2-1, with 7 nucleotides matching TRBD2. The CDR3 extends over 18 amino acids. V gave up 2 bases and J gave up 3 bases; unmatched junction bases: 13. The germline V gene encodes CDR1 MGHDK and CDR2 SYGVNS. The CDR3: CASSELRGGSVIYNEQFF. As DNA, the CDR3 is TGTGCCAGCAGTGAACTTCGCGGCGGGAGCGTGATCTACAATGAGCAGTTCTTC.

The V call is TRBV2, the J call TRBJ2-7; no clear D gene. This CDR3 has 14 amino acids. Trimming pared 7 bases from V and 0 bases from J, leaving 13 bases between. CDR1 and CDR2 from the germline V gene are SNHLY and FYNNEI. DNA for the CDR3: TGTGCCAGCAAGAACACGGAAAGCTCCTACGAGCAGTACTTC. Translating it yields CASKNTESSYEQYF.